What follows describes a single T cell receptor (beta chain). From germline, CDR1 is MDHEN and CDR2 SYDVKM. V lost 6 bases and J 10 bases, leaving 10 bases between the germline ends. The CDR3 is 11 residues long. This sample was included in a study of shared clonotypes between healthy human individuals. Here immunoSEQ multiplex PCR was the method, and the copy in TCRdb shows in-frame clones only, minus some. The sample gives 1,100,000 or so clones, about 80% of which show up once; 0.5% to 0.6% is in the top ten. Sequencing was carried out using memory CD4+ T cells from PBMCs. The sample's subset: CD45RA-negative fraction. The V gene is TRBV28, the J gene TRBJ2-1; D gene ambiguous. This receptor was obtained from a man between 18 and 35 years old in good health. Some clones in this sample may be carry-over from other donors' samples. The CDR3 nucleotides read TGTGCCAGCAGCCATTCGACGGAGCAGTTCTTC. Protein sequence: CASSHSTEQFF. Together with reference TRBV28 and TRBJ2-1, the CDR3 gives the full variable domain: DVKVTQSSRYLVKRTGEKVFLECVQDMDHENMFWYRQDPGLGLRLIYFSYDVKMKEKGDIPEGYSVSREKKERFSLILESASTNQTSMYLCASSHSTEQFFGPGTRLTVL.